This TCR beta chain was documented in a study of blood T cell repertoires in COVID-19. In the study overall: The origin of the acute and convalescent COVID-19 samples was the United States, Italy and Spain. Sample material is recorded as cDNA or gDNA derived from T cells, B-cell-depleted T cells, or PBMCs.

Per germline, CDR1 SNHLY and CDR2 FYNNEI. The CDR3 consists of 13 residues. With 8 bases clipped from V and 0 bases from J, the junction kept 4 bases outside the gene matches. The method was immunoSEQ multiplex PCR; TCRdb's version includes in-frame clones alone and lacks a portion of them. Of roughly 100,000 clones in the sample, under 80% were seen once. The sample comprised peripheral blood. This sequence was found in a woman between 65 and 79 years old with acute or convalescent COVID-19. V and J are TRBV2 and TRBJ2-7; 7 bases agree with TRBD1. The CDR3 nucleotides are TGTGCCAGCGTTGACAGGGCCTCCTACGAGCAGTACTTC. Protein sequence: CASVDRASYEQYF.